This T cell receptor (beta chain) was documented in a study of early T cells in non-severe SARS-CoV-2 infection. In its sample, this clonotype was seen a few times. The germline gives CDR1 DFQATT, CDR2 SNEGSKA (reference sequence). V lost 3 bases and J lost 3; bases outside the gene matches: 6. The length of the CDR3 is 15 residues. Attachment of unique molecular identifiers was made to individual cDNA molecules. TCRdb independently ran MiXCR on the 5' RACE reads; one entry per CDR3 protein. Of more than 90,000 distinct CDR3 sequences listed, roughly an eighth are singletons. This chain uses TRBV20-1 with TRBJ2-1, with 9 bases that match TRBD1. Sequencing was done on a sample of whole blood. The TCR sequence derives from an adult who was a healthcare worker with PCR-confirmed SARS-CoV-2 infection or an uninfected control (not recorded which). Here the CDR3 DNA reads TGCAGTGCTAGGGCTGGGACAGGGTTCTACAATGAGCAGTTCTTC. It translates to CSARAGTGFYNEQFF.